This T cell receptor (beta chain) was profiled in a study of radiotherapy plus CTLA-4 blockade in lung cancer. CDR3 length equals 13 residues. Germline V gene data show CDR1 as MDHEN and CDR2 as SYDVKM. Trimming pared 7 bases from V and 8 bases from J, leaving 14 bases between. Regarding the study as a whole: Interferon-beta, together with early blood T cell clone dynamics, reportedly best predicted response.

As concerns this clone: Its antigen is unknown.

The method was immunoSEQ multiplex PCR; TCRdb's version includes in-frame clones alone and lacks a portion of them. The table shows about 97,000 clones, with under 85% occurring only once. Sequenced material: peripheral blood, taken from a patient treated with radiotherapy plus ipilimumab. The TCR was taken from a human donor with non-small cell lung cancer who had a partial response to radiotherapy plus ipilimumab. Some clones in this sample may be carry-over from other donors' samples. This chain connects TRBV28 to TRBJ2-2, with D possibly TRBD2 on 6 matching bases. The CDR3 loop is CASTTIGRGELFF. The CDR3 DNA is TGTGCCAGCACCACAATTGGGAGGGGGGAGCTGTTTTTT.